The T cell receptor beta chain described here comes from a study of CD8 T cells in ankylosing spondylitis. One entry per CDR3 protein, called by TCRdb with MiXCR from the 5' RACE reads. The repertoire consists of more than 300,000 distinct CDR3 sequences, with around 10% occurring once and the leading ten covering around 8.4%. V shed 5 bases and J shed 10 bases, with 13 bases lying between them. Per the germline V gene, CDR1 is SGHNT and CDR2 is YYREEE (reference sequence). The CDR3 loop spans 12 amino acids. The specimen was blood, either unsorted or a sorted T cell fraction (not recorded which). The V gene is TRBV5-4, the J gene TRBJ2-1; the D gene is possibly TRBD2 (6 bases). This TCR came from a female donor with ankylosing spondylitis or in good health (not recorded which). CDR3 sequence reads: CASSSAGHEQFF. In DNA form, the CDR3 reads TGTGCCAGCAGTTCGGCGGGGCACGAGCAGTTCTTC. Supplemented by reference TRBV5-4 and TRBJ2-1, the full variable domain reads ETGVTQSPTHLIKTRGQQVTLRCSSQSGHNTVSWYQQALGQGPQFIFQYYREEENGRGNFPPRFSGLQFPNYSSELNVNALELDDSALYLCASSSAGHEQFFGPGTRLTVL.